Sequencing of this T cell receptor beta chain was carried out in a study of shared clonotypes between healthy human individuals. Naive CD8 cells lacked CD45RO, underwent positive selection for CCR7 and left out terminally differentiated effector memory CD45RA+ cells. The method was immunoSEQ multiplex PCR; TCRdb's version includes in-frame clones alone and lacks a portion of them. Of about 2.1 million clones detected, around 93% appear once; the ten largest clones hold about 1.6%. The CDR3 runs to 13 residues. Germline values: CDR1 MNHEY, CDR2 SVGAGI. Deletions cut 0 bases from V and 5 bases from J, with 8 bases between.

The TCR sequence derives from a man aged 18 to 30 in good health. Some clones in this sample may be carry-over from other donors' samples. The material sequenced was naive CD8+ T cells from PBMCs. The V and J genes are TRBV6-5 and TRBJ2-7, with a possible D match to TRBD1 (6 bases). CDR3 in amino acids: CASSYSGAHEQYF. CDR3 coding DNA: TGTGCCAGCAGTTACTCGGGGGCCCACGAGCAGTACTTC.